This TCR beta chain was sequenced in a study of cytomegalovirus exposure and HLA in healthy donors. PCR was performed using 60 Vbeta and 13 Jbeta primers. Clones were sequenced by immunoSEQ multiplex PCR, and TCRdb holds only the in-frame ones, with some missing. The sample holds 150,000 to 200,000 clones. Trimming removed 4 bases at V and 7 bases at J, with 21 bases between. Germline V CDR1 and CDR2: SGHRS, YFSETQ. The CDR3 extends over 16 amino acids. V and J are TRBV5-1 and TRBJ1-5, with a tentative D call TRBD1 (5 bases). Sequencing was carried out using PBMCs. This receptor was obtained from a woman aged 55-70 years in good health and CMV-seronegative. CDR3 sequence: CASSPGWGPVEQPQHF. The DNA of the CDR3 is TGCGCCAGCAGCCCAGGGTGGGGCCCGGTAGAGCAGCCCCAGCATTTT.